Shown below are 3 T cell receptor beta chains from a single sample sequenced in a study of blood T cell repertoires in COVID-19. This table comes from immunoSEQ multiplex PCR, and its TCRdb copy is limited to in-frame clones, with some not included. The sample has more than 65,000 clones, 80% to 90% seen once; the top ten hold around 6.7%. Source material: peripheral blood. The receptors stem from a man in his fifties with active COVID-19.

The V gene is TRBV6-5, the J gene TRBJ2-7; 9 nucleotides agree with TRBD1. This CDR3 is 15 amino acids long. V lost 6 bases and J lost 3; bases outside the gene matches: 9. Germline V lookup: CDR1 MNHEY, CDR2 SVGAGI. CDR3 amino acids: CASRYRRGQGYEQYF. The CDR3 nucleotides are TGTGCCAGCAGATATCGCCGGGGACAGGGCTACGAGCAGTACTTC.

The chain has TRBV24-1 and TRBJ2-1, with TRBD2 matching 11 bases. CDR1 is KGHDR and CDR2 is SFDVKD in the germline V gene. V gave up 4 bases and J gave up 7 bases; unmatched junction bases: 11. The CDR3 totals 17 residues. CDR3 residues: CATSDPILAGGSNEQFF. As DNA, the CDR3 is TGTGCCACCAGTGACCCCATCCTAGCGGGAGGATCGAATGAGCAGTTCTTC.

The CDR3 is CATRTGWVDYSPLHF. DNA for the CDR3: TGTGCCACCCGGACAGGCTGGGTGGACTATTCACCCCTCCACTTT. The chain joins TRBV6-5 to TRBJ1-6; 7 positions agree with TRBD1. Per the germline V gene, CDR1 is MNHEY and CDR2 is SVGAGI. This CDR3 comprises 15 residues. V dropped 10 bases and J dropped 8; count of bases not matched to a gene: 14.